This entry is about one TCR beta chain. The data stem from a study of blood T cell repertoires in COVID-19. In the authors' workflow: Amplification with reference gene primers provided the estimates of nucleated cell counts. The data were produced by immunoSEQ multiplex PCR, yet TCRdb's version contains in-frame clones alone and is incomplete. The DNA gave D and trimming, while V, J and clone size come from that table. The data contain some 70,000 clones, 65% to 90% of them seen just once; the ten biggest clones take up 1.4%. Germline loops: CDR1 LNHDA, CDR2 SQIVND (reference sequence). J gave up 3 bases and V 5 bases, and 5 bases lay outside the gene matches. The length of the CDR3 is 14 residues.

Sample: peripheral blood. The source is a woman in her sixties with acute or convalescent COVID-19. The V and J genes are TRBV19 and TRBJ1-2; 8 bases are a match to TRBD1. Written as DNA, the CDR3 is TGTGCCAGTAGTCCGGACAGGGTGGACTATGGCTACACCTTC. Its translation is CASSPDRVDYGYTF.